This T cell receptor (beta chain) comes out of a study of blood T cell repertoires in COVID-19 (TCRdb year 2020). Broadly, across the study: Samples from collaborators originated in the United States, Italy and Spain and spanned both the acute and convalescent phases of COVID-19. The material from the prospective study consisted of cDNA or gDNA derived from T cells, B-cell-depleted T cells, or PBMCs. Deeply sampled blood TCRbeta repertoires from subjects exposed to, actively infected with, or recovered from COVID-19 were included in the dataset. The repertoires were made available in a free public database intended to serve as a resource for research on the immune response to SARS-CoV-2. Samples came from the ongoing ImmuneRACE study (first 160 participants) plus 1,254 subjects from 6 global collaborators. Sample metadata almost always included a de-identified subject ID, COVID-19 status, age in years and sex. Where available, HLA class I and class II types were taken from metadata supplied by the sample provider and were not determined by assay-based typing.

Beyond this particular receptor, the publication reports: How much clinical and demographic metadata was included differed by source and by participant, and the metadata was provided uncurated.

This clone showed up just a few times. This clone's antigen is unknown. No base quality information exists; no much larger clone differs at one position. One collaborating source in Seattle enrolled patients during active infection and followed them longitudinally through the course of disease. Whole blood was collected in K2EDTA tubes by collaborating institutions according to the institutions' own protocols. For TCRbeta analysis, collaborator samples were shipped as frozen whole blood, as isolated PBMCs, or as DNA extracted from either sample type. TCRbeta CDR3 regions were amplified from genomic DNA by means of the immunoSEQ Assay, a bias-controlled multiplex PCR. Regarding the original processing steps: Within the assay, amplification of reference gene primers was used to estimate how many nucleated cells each sample contained. To quantify the absolute abundance of each unique TCRbeta CDR3 rearrangement, sequence reads were collapsed and filtered. Productive Simpson clonality was computed per sample as the square root of Simpson's diversity index over productive rearrangements. The source is immuneACCESS, and TCRdb retained only in-frame sequences with V and J called. Part of the clones is not carried over; for the studies checked, unresolved V genes explain less than half of this, and the remainder is unexplained. For V, J and clone size, that table is used; D and trimming come from the DNA. Here the sample has 160,000 or so clones; 79% occur a single time. The ten largest account for around 8% of the sample.

The specimen was peripheral blood. The sequence was collected from a woman aged 55-75 years with COVID-19, enrolled during active disease.

The CDR3: CASSLAFGLAGIYEQFF. The bases read TGTGCCAGCAGCTTGGCCTTTGGACTAGCGGGAATATATGAGCAGTTCTTC. This chain joins TRBV5-8 to TRBJ2-1, and 12 bases in between align with TRBD2. The germline V gene sets CDR1 to SGHTS and CDR2 to YDEGEE. V is cut back by 0 bases and J by 8 bases, with 9 bases in the junction unmatched. The CDR3 contains 17 residues, cysteine and phenylalanine counted. Only CDR3 DNA remains: 51 bases, in frame from the first base.